These T cell receptor beta chains were read from a single sample in a study of cytomegalovirus exposure and HLA in healthy donors. Produced via immunoSEQ multiplex PCR; TCRdb's table is partial and in-frame only. The data hold some 130,000 clones, with almost 85% observed a single time. Source material: PBMCs. The source is a woman aged 25 to 39 in good health and CMV-seronegative. The CDR3 runs from the conserved cysteine through the conserved F or W. A D gene is named only where the DNA matches it firmly. Clone size is not always given. Where it is, it says once, few, many or a class for expanded clones.

D gene	V gene	J gene	clone size	CDR3 DNA	CDR3 protein
TRBD1	TRBV7-3	TRBJ2-1	NA	TGTGCCAGCAGCTTACTCGGGACAGGCGACGAGCAGTTCTTC	CASSLLGTGDEQFF
NA	TRBV7-6	TRBJ2-5	NA	TGTGCCAGCAGCCCCCGTCGCGGGGTATACGAGACCCAGTACTTC	CASSPRRGVYETQYF
NA	TRBV11-2	TRBJ2-5	once	TGTGCCAGCAGGGACACAAACCAAGAGACCCAGTACTTC	CASRDTNQETQYF
TRBD1	TRBV9	TRBJ1-4	few	TGTGCCAGCAGCCGAGGGGGCGCGGATGAAAAACTGTTTTTT	CASSRGGADEKLFF
NA	TRBV5-1	TRBJ1-2	NA	TGCGCCAGCAGCTTGTCAACGACTTACTATGGCTACACCTTC	CASSLSTTYYGYTF
NA	TRBV6-1	TRBJ2-5	NA	TGTGCCAGCAGTGACAAACTAGTAAGAGAGACCCAGTACTTC	CASSDKLVRETQYF
NA	TRBV12-5	TRBJ2-2	NA	TGTGCTGGAGATAGGGGGAATGGGGAAGCCGGGGAGCTGTTTTTT	CAGDRGNGEAGELFF
NA	TRBV5-5	TRBJ1-2	NA	TGTGCCAGCAGCCTATCGATCCTCTGGGGACTCCACACCTTC	CASSLSILWGLHTF
TRBD2	TRBV19	TRBJ2-1	NA	TGTGCCAGTAGTATTGGGGGTAGCGGGCAGTACAATGAGCAGTTCTTC	CASSIGGSGQYNEQFF
TRBD1	TRBV7-9	TRBJ1-1	NA	TGTGCCAGCAGCTTAGGATTAAGGGGGCAGTTAGACACTGAAGCTTTCTTT	CASSLGLRGQLDTEAFF
NA	TRBV7-9	TRBJ1-2	NA	TGTGCCAGCAGCAACACAGCTAACTATGGCTACACCTTC	CASSNTANYGYTF
TRBD2	TRBV5-1	TRBJ2-2	NA	TGCGCCAGCAGCCCCCCCGAGCGGGGGGCCACCGGGGAGCTGTTTTTT	CASSPPERGATGELFF
NA	TRBV6-6	TRBJ1-6	NA	TGTGCCAGCAGAGGAGGGTATGGGAATTCACCCCTCCACTTT	CASRGGYGNSPLHF
NA	TRBV28	TRBJ1-1	NA	TGTGCCAGTAACAGGATAATGAACACTGAAGCTTTCTTT	CASNRIMNTEAFF
TRBD2	TRBV7-9	TRBJ2-5	NA	TGTGCCAGCAGCTTTTCGGCTAGCGGGGGTCAAGAGACCCAGTACTTC	CASSFSASGGQETQYF
NA	TRBV11-1	TRBJ2-7	NA	TGTGCCAGCAGCTCAACTCGGACTGAAGGAGGGCACTACGAGCAGTACTTC	CASSSTRTEGGHYEQYF
TRBD1	TRBV5-1	TRBJ2-1	NA	TGCGCCAGCAGAACGGTAACGACAGGGAATGAGCAGTTCTTC	CASRTVTTGNEQFF
NA	TRBV28	TRBJ2-5	NA	TGTGCCAGCAGTTCGTTTGGCAGGGTCAAGACCCAGTACTTC	CASSSFGRVKTQYF
NA	TRBV2	TRBJ1-2	NA	TGTGCCAGCAAGCGGGACATCTCTAACTATGGCTACACCTTC	CASKRDISNYGYTF
NA	TRBV27	TRBJ1-5	NA	TGTGCCAGCAGTTTCAGTGAGGGTCAGCCCCAGCATTTT	CASSFSEGQPQHF
NA	TRBV28	TRBJ1-2	NA	TGTGCCAGCACCCCTGTTAGACAGTACTATGGCTACACCTTC	CASTPVRQYYGYTF
TRBD1	TRBV7-2	TRBJ2-5	NA	TGTGCCAGCAGCTCCACTACAGGGGGCGGAAAGACCCAGTACTTC	CASSSTTGGGKTQYF
TRBD2	TRBV11-2	TRBJ2-2	NA	TGTGCCAGCAGCCCGATAGCGGGGAACACCGGGGAGCTGTTTTTT	CASSPIAGNTGELFF
TRBD1	TRBV6-5	TRBJ1-1	NA	TGTGCCAGCAGTTACTCGGTTCGGACAGGGGTAAATGGAGCTTTCTTT	CASSYSVRTGVNGAFF
NA	TRBV7-3	TRBJ2-2	NA	TGTGCCAGCACCGTCGTGGGGGGGGCCGCAACCGGGGAGCTGTTTTTT	CASTVVGGAATGELFF
NA	TRBV27	TRBJ1-2	NA	TGTGCCGGGCGAATGACAGCAGCTTATGGCTACACCTTC	CAGRMTAAYGYTF
TRBD1	TRBV11-2	TRBJ2-7	NA	TGTGCCAGCAGCTTATTCTTGACAGGGTCTGACGAGCAGTACTTC	CASSLFLTGSDEQYF
TRBD2	TRBV19	TRBJ2-2	NA	TGTGCCAGTAGTATATTGGGAAGGATGATTAGCGGGGGCCCCGGGGAGCTGTTTTTT	CASSILGRMISGGPGELFF
TRBD2	TRBV19	TRBJ2-3	NA	TGTGCCAGTAGTAGCGGGGGGGTAAGCACAGATACGCAGTATTTT	CASSSGGVSTDTQYF
NA	TRBV7-3	TRBJ2-2	NA	TGTGCCAGCACCACGACAGGGAACACCGGGGAGCTGTTTTTT	CASTTTGNTGELFF
TRBD1	TRBV2	TRBJ2-5	NA	TGTGCCAGCAGTAGACTGACAGGGCCGGAGACCCAGTACTTC	CASSRLTGPETQYF
NA	TRBV27	TRBJ1-4	NA	TGTGCCAGCAGTGCCAACAGCAGGGGATGGGCTAATGAAAAACTGTTTTTT	CASSANSRGWANEKLFF
NA	TRBV18	TRBJ1-4	few	TGTGCCAGCTCACCAGTATCGGGGGGAGAAAAACTGTTTTTT	CASSPVSGGEKLFF
NA	TRBV18	TRBJ1-6	NA	TGTGCCAGCTCACCCCCGACGGGTCGGCTCGCCTTTTCACCCCTCCACTTT	CASSPPTGRLAFSPLHF
NA	TRBV5-1	TRBJ2-7	NA	TGCGCCAGCAGCTTGGATTCGGGAATGGGAACCTACGAGCAGTACTTC	CASSLDSGMGTYEQYF
NA	TRBV6-4	TRBJ1-4	NA	TGTGCCAGCAGACCCGAAACAGGGTCGACTAATGAAAAACTGTTTTTT	CASRPETGSTNEKLFF
NA	TRBV11-2	TRBJ1-2	NA	TGTGCCAGCAGCGCTGGAACATCTAGCTATGGCTACACCTTC	CASSAGTSSYGYTF